This TCR beta chain was obtained from a study of PD-L1 blockade in urothelial cancer. Profiling relied on immunoSEQ multiplex PCR, and the TCRdb table lists in-frame clones only, not all of them. This sample has about 30,000 clones, with 80% found just once. Sequenced material: PBMCs, taken around atezolizumab (anti-PD-L1) treatment. The clonotype was recovered from a man in his forties or fifties with urothelial cancer.

The DNA of the CDR3 is TGTGCCAGCAGTGCCGGGAACAGACCAACAGATACGCAGTATTTT. Protein product: CASSAGNRPTDTQYF. The chain is built from TRBV6-4 and TRBJ2-3; tentative D call: TRBD2 (5 bases). Germline V gene data show CDR1 as MRHNA and CDR2 as SNTAGT. The germline V and J ends were trimmed by 4 bases and 3 bases, with 14 bases remaining between them. This CDR3 has 15 amino acids.